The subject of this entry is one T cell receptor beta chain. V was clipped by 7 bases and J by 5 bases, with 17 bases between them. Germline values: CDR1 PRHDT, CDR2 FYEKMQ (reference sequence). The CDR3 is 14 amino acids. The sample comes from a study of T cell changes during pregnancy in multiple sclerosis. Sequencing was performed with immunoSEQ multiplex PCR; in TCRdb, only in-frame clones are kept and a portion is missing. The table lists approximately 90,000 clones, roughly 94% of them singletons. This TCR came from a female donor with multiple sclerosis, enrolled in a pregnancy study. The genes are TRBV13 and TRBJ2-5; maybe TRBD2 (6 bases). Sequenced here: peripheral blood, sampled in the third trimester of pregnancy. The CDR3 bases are TGTGCCAGCACGCCTGCGGGGTCGTGGGAGACCCAGTACTTC. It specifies CASTPAGSWETQYF.